The clone carrying this T cell receptor beta chain appeared a single time. Its specificity is not known. Between the trimmed V and J ends, which lost 5 bases and 0 bases, there was a span of 5 bases. This CDR3 spans 12 amino acids. Germline lookup yields CDR1 MDHEN and CDR2 SYDVKM. The data were obtained in a study of cytomegalovirus exposure and HLA in healthy donors. Study-level points and caveats: Many donors shared some public TCRs, even though most TCR sequences were rare. TCR beta V- and J-gene trimming was later associated with a missense DCLRE1C variant.

A multiplex PCR was run with 60 Vbeta primers and 13 Jbeta primers. Assay used: immunoSEQ multiplex PCR; TCRdb lists only in-frame clones, some missing. The sample gives around 170,000 clones, around three quarters of which show up once; about 2.5% is in the top ten. The clonotype comes from a woman in her 30s in good health and CMV-seropositive. Material for sequencing was PBMCs. The chain is built from TRBV28 and TRBJ2-7; D ambiguous. The DNA for the CDR3 is TGTGCCAGCAGTCTGAGCTCCTACGAGCAGTACTTC. It translates to CASSLSSYEQYF.